This T cell receptor beta chain was captured by sequencing in a study of beta chain features in type 1 diabetes. Study summary: Across every sample, around 110,000,000 sorted cells were examined in total. Overall study results and limits: The study found fewer insertions and more deletions at VDJ junctions in type 1 diabetes patients. TCRB CDR3s were moderately but significantly shorter in Type 1 diabetes patients in all four CD4+ subsets.

Expressed TCRB transcripts were sequenced, since all the RNA that had been isolated was reverse transcribed. Clones were read by immunoSEQ multiplex PCR, and TCRdb kept only the in-frame ones, dropping some. The data show 600,000 to 700,000 clones, 10% to 15% seen once. Notes on this clone: The antigen is not known.

V lost 5 bases to trimming and J lost 2 bases, with 10 bases between them. Germline V lookup: CDR1 SEHNR, CDR2 FQNEAQ (reference sequence). This CDR3 is built from 13 residues. Based on CD45RO/CCR7/CD25/CD127/CD95/CD27, CD4+ regulatory, stem cell-like memory, naive and central memory cells were sorted. The sequencing input was naive CD4+ T cells from blood. The receptor was isolated from a man aged 18-30 years with type 1 diabetes. V is TRBV7-9 and J is TRBJ2-7; either TRBD1 or TRBD2 may fit D (5 bases each). CDR3 amino acids: CASSRDGTYEQYF. The CDR3 DNA reads as TGTGCCAGCAGCCGGGACGGAACCTACGAGCAGTACTTC. Drawing the rest from reference TRBV7-9 and TRBJ2-7, the complete variable domain is DTGVSQNPRHKITKRGQNVTFRCDPISEHNRLYWYRQTLGQGPEFLTYFQNEAQLEKSRLLSDRFSAERPKGSFSTLEIQRTEQGDSAMYLCASSRDGTYEQYFGPGTRLTVT.